This T cell receptor (beta chain) was captured in a study of CD8 T cells in ankylosing spondylitis (dated by TCRdb to between 2016 and 2019). About the investigation overall: To find TCR variants linked to disease, the study profiled T cell receptor beta repertoires in ankylosing spondylitis patients and healthy donors. The full study cohort comprised about 24 ankylosing spondylitis patients and around 100 healthy donors. Peripheral blood was sampled, and synovial fluid was additionally collected from ankylosing spondylitis patients. The study at large found these results: In peripheral blood, the disease-linked clones were found at relatively low frequencies and had a CD8+ phenotype. Blood from ankylosing spondylitis patients appeared to be characterized by a TCR beta motif composed of 7 to 9 highly homologous amino acid variants. Some motif variants were previously reported in synovial fluid and blood of reactive arthritis patients, suggesting common disease-initiation mechanisms. According to the report, matched synovial fluid samples from ankylosing spondylitis patients were significantly enriched for the disease-linked clones.

CDR1 and CDR2, looked up from the germline V gene, are SGDLS and YYNGEE. V loses 3 bases of germline sequence and J loses 6 bases, and the interval between the two ends is 4 bases. Counted from cysteine to phenylalanine, this CDR3 has 11 amino acids. Only CDR3 DNA is held: 33 bases, read in frame from base 1. This clonotype was seen at least ten times. The clone's antigen remains unknown. No much larger clonotype is one base removed from it; base qualities were not supplied. The sequencer listed for this sample is Illumina HiSeq 2500. TCR beta libraries were prepared by quantitative 5'-RACE with molecular barcodes. In the original analysis: A new computational method, built on a probabilistic model of VDJ rearrangement, was used to identify disease-linked TCR variants. TCRdb redid the processing of the public reads, applying fastp at Q25 and MiXCR, and retained in-frame beta chains. Each record represents a unique CDR3 protein, reported with the most common genes and DNA among its rows. It is TCRdb's table, rather than the study itself, that gives the V and J calls and clone size. The sample records about 42,000 distinct CDR3 sequences, 4% of which are singletons. The ten largest clones add up to 4% to 4.5% of the sample.

The chain joins TRBV9 to TRBJ2-1; a confident D gene designation cannot be given. This TCR derives from a female donor with ankylosing spondylitis or in good health (not recorded which). The specimen was blood, either unsorted or a sorted T cell fraction (not recorded which). The CDR3 is CASSGFNEQFF. The DNA reads TGTGCCAGCAGCGGGTTCAATGAGCAGTTCTTC.